This T cell receptor beta chain appears in the sequencing data of a study of blood T cell repertoires in COVID-19. About the study: Spain, Italy and the United States supplied samples that represented acute and convalescent COVID-19.

Using immunoSEQ multiplex PCR, the repertoire was profiled, and TCRdb retains in-frame clones only, with some absent. The data hold some 130,000 clones, with approximately 80% observed a single time. This CDR3 is built from 15 residues. The rearrangement joins TRBV21-1 to TRBJ2-7; no DNA check was done on the table's D call, TRBD1. TRBV21-1 is deemed a pseudogene. Input material: peripheral blood. The origin of this receptor is a man between 60 and 70 years old who had recovered from COVID-19. The CDR3 spells CASSGTGTGCHEQYF. For the CDR3, the DNA is TGTGCCAGCAGCGGCACCGGGACAGGGTGCCACGAGCAGTACTTC.